This TCR beta chain was documented in a study of T-cell reconstitution after alpha-beta-depleted transplantation in children. Using unique molecular identifiers, the investigators prepared the TCRbeta library. TCRdb analysed the PCR reads with MiXCR anew, one entry per CDR3 protein. The data hold approximately 83,000 distinct CDR3 sequences, with 7% to 10% observed a single time. This clonotype was observed at least ten times. Trimming cost V 4 bases and J 1 base; bases outside gene matches: 7. Germline V lookup: CDR1 SGHRS, CDR2 YFSETQ. The CDR3 is 17 amino acids. V gene TRBV5-1 combines with J gene TRBJ2-2, with 10 bases aligning to TRBD2. The clonotype comes from a human donor who donated a stem cell graft to a child with congenital amegakaryocytic thrombocytopenia. This material consisted of PBMCs from the stem cell graft donor, taken from the stem cell graft. The CDR3 sequence is CASSPSGLAQNTGELFF. CDR3 in DNA: TGCGCCAGCAGCCCGTCGGGACTAGCGCAGAACACCGGGGAGCTGTTTTTT. The full variable domain, with the rest looked up from reference TRBV5-1 and TRBJ2-2, is KAGVTQTPRYLIKTRGQQVTLSCSPISGHRSVSWYQQTPGQGLQFLFEYFSETQRNKGNFPGRFSGRQFSNSRSEMNVSTLELGDSALYLCASSPSGLAQNTGELFFGEGSRLTVL.